This passage covers 13 T cell receptor beta chains from one sample sequenced in a study of response to subunit inactivated influenza vaccine. From the RT-PCR reads, TCRdb called clonotypes with MiXCR, one entry per CDR3 protein. The table has about 310,000 distinct CDR3 sequences, approximately 21% seen once. The specimen comprised PBMCs from blood, sampled 21 months after vaccination. All receptors come from a man aged 50 to 75 who received an inactivated influenza vaccine.

The rearrangement uses TRBV5-1 and TRBJ2-2; D remains unclear. The CDR3 covers 15 residues. Germline assignment: CDR1 SGHRS and CDR2 YFSETQ. Trimming removed 4 bases at V and 4 bases at J, with 14 bases between. CDR3 nucleotides: TGCGCCAGCAGCCTGAGGAATGCAGGCACCGGGGAGCTGTTTTTT. Its translation: CASSLRNAGTGELFF.

V and J are TRBV7-2 and TRBJ2-7; unclear D gene. There are 14 residues in the CDR3. From germline, CDR1 is SGHTA and CDR2 FQGNSA. V was clipped by 5 bases and J by 2 bases, with 13 bases between them. The CDR3 sequence is CASSVRTPTYEQYF. For the CDR3, the DNA is TGTGCCAGCAGCGTACGGACGCCTACCTACGAGCAGTACTTC.

The gene calls are TRBV10-3 and TRBJ2-1; possible D gene TRBD1, 6 bases. V was cut by 2 bases and J by 5 bases, with 13 bases left in between. Germline loops: CDR1 ENHRY, CDR2 SYGVKD. The CDR3 contains 15 residues. The CDR3: CAISEVSGVNNEQFF. CDR3 nucleotide sequence: TGTGCCATCAGTGAGGTTTCAGGGGTGAACAATGAGCAGTTCTTC.

This chain uses TRBV5-6 with TRBJ1-1, with D possibly TRBD1 on 5 matching bases. Trimming took off 1 base at V and 2 bases at J, with 9 bases between the two ends. Germline assignment: CDR1 SGHDT and CDR2 YYEEEE. This CDR3 comprises 14 residues. CDR3 bases: TGTGCCAGCAGCTTGCCCGGGACTAACACTGAAGCTTTCTTT. Protein product: CASSLPGTNTEAFF. The whole variable domain, remainder taken from reference TRBV5-6 and TRBJ1-1, is DAGVTQSPTHLIKTRGQQVTLRCSPKSGHDTVSWYQQALGQGPQFIFQYYEEEERQRGNFPDRFSGHQFPNYSSELNVNALLLGDSALYLCASSLPGTNTEAFFGQGTRLTVV.

This chain connects TRBV12-3 or TRBV12-4 to TRBJ2-3; 13 bases are a match to TRBD2. With 6 bases clipped from V and 6 bases from J, the junction kept 3 bases outside the gene matches. The CDR3 sequence is 14 residues long. The CDR3 DNA reads as TGTGCCAGCAGCGGACTAGCGGGAGTTGATACGCAGTATTTT. This codes for CASSGLAGVDTQYF.

This clonotype was observed a handful of times. This CDR3 reads CASTGQRNTIYF. In DNA, the CDR3 is TGTGCCAGCACAGGACAGCGAAACACCATATATTTT. The rearrangement joins TRBV12-3 or TRBV12-4 to TRBJ1-3; maybe TRBD1 (6 bases). The V and J ends lost 7 bases and 5 bases respectively, with 9 bases between them. The CDR3 contains 12 residues.

This chain joins TRBV29-1 and TRBJ2-7; the D call may be TRBD1 or TRBD2 (5 bases each). In germline, CDR1 is SQVTM, CDR2 ANQGSEA. V lost 2 bases, J lost 3 bases, and 8 bases lay in between. The CDR3 covers 12 residues. CDR3 sequence: CSVERDGYEQYF. In nucleotides, the CDR3 is TGCAGCGTTGAACGGGACGGCTACGAGCAGTACTTC.

This clonotype came up a few times. This chain uses TRBV27 with TRBJ1-2; no clear D gene. Germline V gene lookup returns CDR1 MNHEY and CDR2 SMNVEV (reference sequence). The CDR3 runs to 12 residues. Trimming took 1 base from V and 7 from J, leaving 7 bases between them. The CDR3 DNA reads as TGTGCCAGCAGTTTATACGGGGTTGGCTACACCTTC. Its translation: CASSLYGVGYTF.

This clonotype has at least ten counts. This chain joins TRBV12-3 or TRBV12-4 and TRBJ1-1, with 7 nucleotides matching TRBD1. Trimming removed 6 bases from V and 2 bases from J; junction bases left unmatched: 6. The length of the CDR3 is 14 residues. The CDR3 here is CASRKGQTNTEAFF. CDR3 nucleotides: TGTGCCAGCAGAAAGGGACAGACAAACACTGAAGCTTTCTTT.

The chain carries TRBV7-3 and TRBJ2-3; D gene unclear. CDR3 length: 15 amino acids. Trimming took 2 bases from V and 5 from J, leaving 14 bases between them. Germline CDR1 is SGHTA and CDR2 is FQGTGA. CDR3 amino acids: CASSLASTAGDTQYF. The CDR3 nucleotides read TGTGCCAGCAGCTTAGCCTCCACAGCAGGAGATACGCAGTATTTT.

The chain is built from TRBV11-1 and TRBJ2-5, with 13 nucleotides matching TRBD2. Germline values: CDR1 SGHAT, CDR2 FQDESV (reference sequence). V lost 1 base to trimming and J lost 5 bases; unmatched junction nucleotides: 10. This CDR3 spans 18 amino acids. CDR3 coding DNA: TGTGCCAGCAGCTTAGTCGAACTAGCGGGAGGGCCACGGGAGACCCAGTACTTC. Translation: CASSLVELAGGPRETQYF.

This clonotype turned up a few times. V is TRBV18 and J is TRBJ1-4; a possible D gene is TRBD1 (6 bases). Between the trimmed V and J ends, which lost 3 bases and 0 bases, there was a span of 11 bases. The CDR3 is 16 residues long. The germline V gene encodes CDR1 KGHSH and CDR2 LQKENI. This chain's CDR3 is CASSPRTVATNEKLFF. In DNA form, the CDR3 reads TGTGCCAGCTCACCCCGGACAGTTGCAACTAATGAAAAACTGTTTTTT.

The chain recombines TRBV28 with TRBJ2-3, with D perhaps matching TRBD2 (6 bases). Between the trimmed V and J ends, which lost 7 bases and 5 bases, there was a span of 19 bases. The CDR3 extends over 15 amino acids. CDR1 and CDR2 from the germline V gene are MDHEN and SYDVKM. The CDR3 DNA reads TGTGCCAGCACTCTACAGAGCCTAGCGAAAGATACGCAGTATTTT. It translates to CASTLQSLAKDTQYF.